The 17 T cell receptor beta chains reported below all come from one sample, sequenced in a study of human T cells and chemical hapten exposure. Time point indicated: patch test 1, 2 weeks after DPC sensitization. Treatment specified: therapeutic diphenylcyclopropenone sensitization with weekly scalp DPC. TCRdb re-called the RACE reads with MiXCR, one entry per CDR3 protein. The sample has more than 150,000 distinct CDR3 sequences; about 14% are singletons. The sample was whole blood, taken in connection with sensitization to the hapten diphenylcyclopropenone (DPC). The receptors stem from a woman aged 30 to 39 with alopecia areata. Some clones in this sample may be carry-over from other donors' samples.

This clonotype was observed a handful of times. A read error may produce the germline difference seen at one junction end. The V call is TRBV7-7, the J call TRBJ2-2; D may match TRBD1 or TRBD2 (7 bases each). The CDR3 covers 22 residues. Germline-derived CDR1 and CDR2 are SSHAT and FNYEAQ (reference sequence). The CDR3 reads CASSSRDRADEAGRLNTGELFF. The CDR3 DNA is TGTGCTAGCAGCTCCCGTGACAGGGCTGACGAAGCCGGGAGGCTAAACACCGGGGAGCTGTTTTTT.

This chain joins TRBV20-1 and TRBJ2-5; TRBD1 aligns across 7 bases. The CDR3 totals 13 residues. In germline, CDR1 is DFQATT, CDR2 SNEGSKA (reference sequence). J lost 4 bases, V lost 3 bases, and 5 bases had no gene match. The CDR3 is CSARGTVGETQYF. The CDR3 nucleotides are TGCAGTGCTAGGGGGACAGTCGGAGAGACCCAGTACTTC.

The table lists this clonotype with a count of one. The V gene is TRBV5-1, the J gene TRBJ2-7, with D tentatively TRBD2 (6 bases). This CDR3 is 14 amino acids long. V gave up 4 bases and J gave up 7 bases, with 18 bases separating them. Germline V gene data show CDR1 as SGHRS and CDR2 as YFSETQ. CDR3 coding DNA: TGCGCCAGCAGCCCCGGGACTCCCGTGCGGGAGCAGTACTTC. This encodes CASSPGTPVREQYF.

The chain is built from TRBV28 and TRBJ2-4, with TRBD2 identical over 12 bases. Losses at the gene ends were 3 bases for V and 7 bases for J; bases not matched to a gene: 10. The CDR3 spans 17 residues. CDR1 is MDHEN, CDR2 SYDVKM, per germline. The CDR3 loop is CASSFWSSGGAENIQYF. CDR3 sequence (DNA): TGTGCCAGCAGTTTCTGGTCTAGCGGGGGGGCCGAGAACATTCAGTACTTC.

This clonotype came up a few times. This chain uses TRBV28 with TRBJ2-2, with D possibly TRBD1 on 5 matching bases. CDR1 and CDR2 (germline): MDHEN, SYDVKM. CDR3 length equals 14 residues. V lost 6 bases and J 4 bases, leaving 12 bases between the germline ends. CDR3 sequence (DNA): TGTGCCAGCAGGCCATCGGACACCACCGGGGAGCTGTTTTTT. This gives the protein CASRPSDTTGELFF.

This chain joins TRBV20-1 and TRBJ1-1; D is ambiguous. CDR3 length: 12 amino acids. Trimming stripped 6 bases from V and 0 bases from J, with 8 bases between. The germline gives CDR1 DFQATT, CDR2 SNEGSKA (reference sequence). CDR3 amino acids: CSAEKMNTEAFF. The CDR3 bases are TGCAGTGCGGAAAAGATGAACACTGAAGCTTTCTTT.

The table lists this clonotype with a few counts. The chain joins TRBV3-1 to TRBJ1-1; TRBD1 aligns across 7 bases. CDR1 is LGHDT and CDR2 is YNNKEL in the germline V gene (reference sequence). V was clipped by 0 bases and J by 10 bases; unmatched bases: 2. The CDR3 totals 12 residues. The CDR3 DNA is TGTGCCAGCAGCCAAGATTGGGACAGAGCTTTCTTT. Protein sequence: CASSQDWDRAFF. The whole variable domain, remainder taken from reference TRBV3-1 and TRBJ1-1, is DTAVSQTPKYLVTQMGNDKSIKCEQNLGHDTMYWYKQDSKKFLKIMFSYNNKELIINETVPNRFSPKSPDKAHLNLHINSLELGDSAVYFCASSQDWDRAFFGQGTRLTVV.

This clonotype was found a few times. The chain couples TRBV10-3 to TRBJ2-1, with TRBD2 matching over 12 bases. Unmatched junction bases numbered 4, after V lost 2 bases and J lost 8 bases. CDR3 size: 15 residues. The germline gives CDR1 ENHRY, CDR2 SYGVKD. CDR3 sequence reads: CAISERLAGVYEQFF. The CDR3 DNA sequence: TGTGCCATCAGTGAGCGACTAGCGGGAGTGTATGAGCAGTTCTTC.

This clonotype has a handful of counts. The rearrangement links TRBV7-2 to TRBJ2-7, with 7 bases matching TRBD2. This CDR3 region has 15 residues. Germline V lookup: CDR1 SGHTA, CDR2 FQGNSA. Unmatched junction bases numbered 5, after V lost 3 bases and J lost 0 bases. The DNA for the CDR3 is TGTGCCAGCAGCTTCGTGGGCGGGAGCTCCTACGAGCAGTACTTC. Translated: CASSFVGGSSYEQYF.

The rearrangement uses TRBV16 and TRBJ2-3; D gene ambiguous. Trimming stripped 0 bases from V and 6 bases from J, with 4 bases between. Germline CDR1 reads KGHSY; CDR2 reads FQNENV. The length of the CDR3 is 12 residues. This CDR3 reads CASSQSLDTQYF. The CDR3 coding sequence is TGTGCCAGCAGCCAATCTTTGGATACGCAGTATTTT.

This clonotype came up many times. The CDR3 coding sequence is TGCGCCAGCAGCCAAGAGAGACAGGGGGGGACTGAAGCTTTCTTT. Its translation is CASSQERQGGTEAFF. The rearrangement joins TRBV4-3 to TRBJ1-1, with TRBD1 identical over 9 bases. CDR1 LGHNA and CDR2 YSLEER come from the germline V gene. The CDR3 has 15 amino acids. The junction had 4 bases not matched to a gene; V was cut back by 0 bases and J by 5 bases.

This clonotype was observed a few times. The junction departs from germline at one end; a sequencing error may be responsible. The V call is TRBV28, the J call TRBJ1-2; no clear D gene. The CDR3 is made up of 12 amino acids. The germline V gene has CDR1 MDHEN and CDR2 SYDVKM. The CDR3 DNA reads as TGTGCCACCAGTACAGCTAACTATGGCTACACCTTC. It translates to CATSTANYGYTF.

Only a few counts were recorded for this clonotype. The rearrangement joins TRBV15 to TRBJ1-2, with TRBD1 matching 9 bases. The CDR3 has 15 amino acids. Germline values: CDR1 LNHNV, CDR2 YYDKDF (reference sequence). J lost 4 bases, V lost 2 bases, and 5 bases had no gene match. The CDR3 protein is CATSRRTGDAYGYTF. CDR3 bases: TGTGCCACCAGCAGACGGACAGGGGATGCCTATGGCTACACCTTC.

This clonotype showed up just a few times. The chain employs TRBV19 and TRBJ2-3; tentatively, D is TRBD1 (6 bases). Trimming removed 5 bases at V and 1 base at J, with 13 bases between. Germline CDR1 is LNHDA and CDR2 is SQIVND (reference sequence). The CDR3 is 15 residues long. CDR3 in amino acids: CASSLTGLGTDTQYF. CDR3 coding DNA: TGTGCCAGTAGTCTAACAGGGTTGGGCACAGATACGCAGTATTTT.

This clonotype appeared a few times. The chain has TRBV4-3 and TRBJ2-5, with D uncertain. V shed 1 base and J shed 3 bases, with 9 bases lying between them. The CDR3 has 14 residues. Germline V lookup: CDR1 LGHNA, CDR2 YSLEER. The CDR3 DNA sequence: TGCGCCAGCAGCCAAGGGTCCCATGAAGAGACCCAGTACTTC. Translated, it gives CASSQGSHEETQYF.

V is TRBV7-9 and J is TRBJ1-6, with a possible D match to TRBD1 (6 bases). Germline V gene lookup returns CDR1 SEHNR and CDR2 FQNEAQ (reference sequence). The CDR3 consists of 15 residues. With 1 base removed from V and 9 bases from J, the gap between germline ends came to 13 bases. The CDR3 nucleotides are TGTGCCAGCAGCTTAGGTACGGGGGCCCCTTCACCCCTCCACTTT. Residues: CASSLGTGAPSPLHF.

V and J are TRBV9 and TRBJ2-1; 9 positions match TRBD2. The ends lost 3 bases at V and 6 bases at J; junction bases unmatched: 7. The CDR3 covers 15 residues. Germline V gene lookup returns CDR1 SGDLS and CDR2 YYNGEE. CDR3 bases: TGTGCCAGCAGCGCCCCTAGCGGGGTGATCAATGAGCAGTTCTTC. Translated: CASSAPSGVINEQFF.